Shown below are 32 T cell receptor beta chains from a single sample sequenced in a study of graft-versus-host responses after intestinal transplantation. The table came from immunoSEQ multiplex PCR; TCRdb's copy has only in-frame clones and leaves some out. The sample holds some 31,000 clones, 70% to 90% seen once. The sequencing here drew on PBMCs, taken 450 to 480 days after intestinal transplantation. The receptors stem from a human patient who received an intestinal transplant, so some T cells may come from the graft donor.

V is TRBV5-5 and J is TRBJ2-1; D is unresolved. This CDR3 is built from 13 residues. From germline, CDR1 is SGHKS and CDR2 YYEKEE (reference sequence). V was pared by 6 bases and J by 4 bases, with 11 bases between. The CDR3 region is CASIPLTYNEQFF. The CDR3 nucleotides read TGTGCCAGCATCCCCCTGACTTACAATGAGCAGTTCTTC.

This clone was detected only a few times. The chain joins TRBV5-1 to TRBJ2-5; D not certain. The CDR3 spans 12 residues. V dropped 2 bases and J dropped 1 base, with 3 bases sitting between them. The germline CDR1 and CDR2 sequences are SGHRS and YFSETQ. The CDR3 is CASSFAQETQYF. For the CDR3, the DNA is TGCGCCAGCAGCTTTGCCCAAGAGACCCAGTACTTC.

In DNA, the CDR3 is TGTGCCAGCAGCCTCGGACAGGGGGGGATAGATACGCAGTATTTT. This codes for CASSLGQGGIDTQYF. This chain uses TRBV9 with TRBJ2-3, with TRBD1 identical over 10 bases. Germline V CDR1 and CDR2: SGDLS, YYNGEE. The CDR3 runs to 15 residues. J lost 5 bases, V lost 4 bases, and 7 bases had no gene match.

The chain employs TRBV7-2 and TRBJ1-3; the match to TRBD1 covers 8 bases. V shed 4 bases, J shed 4 bases, and the junction held 9 bases outside the gene matches. The germline V gene has CDR1 SGHTA and CDR2 FQGNSA. This CDR3 contains 16 residues. The CDR3 DNA reads TGTGCCAGCAGCTCCCCAGGGGGCGCGTACGGAAACACCATATATTTT. Translating it yields CASSSPGGAYGNTIYF.

The chain links TRBV2 to TRBJ1-1, with D perhaps TRBD1 (5 bases). CDR3 length equals 13 residues. CDR1 and CDR2 (germline): SNHLY, FYNNEI. V was pared by 8 bases and J by 0 bases, with 10 bases between. Here the CDR3 DNA reads TGTGCCAGCTTGTGGGGGATGAACACTGAAGCTTTCTTT. It encodes CASLWGMNTEAFF. Full variable domain (rest looked up from reference TRBV2 and TRBJ1-1): EPEVTQTPSHQVTQMGQEVILRCVPISNHLYFYWYRQILGQKVEFLVSFYNNEISEKSEIFDDQFSVERPDGSNFTLKIRSTKLEDSAMYFCASLWGMNTEAFFGQGTRLTVV.

V gene TRBV15 combines with J gene TRBJ1-3; possibly TRBD1 for D (6 bases). Germline lookup yields CDR1 LNHNV and CDR2 YYDKDF (reference sequence). The CDR3 length is 18 residues. Trimming removed 1 base at V and 7 bases at J, with 23 bases between. CDR3 protein: CATSRVNRALTLGNTIYF. In DNA, the CDR3 is TGTGCCACCAGCAGAGTGAACAGGGCTCTTACTCTGGGGAACACCATATATTTT. The whole variable domain, filled in from reference TRBV15 and TRBJ1-3, reads DAMVIQNPRYQVTQFGKPVTLSCSQTLNHNVMYWYQQKSSQAPKLLFHYYDKDFNNEADTPDNFQSRRPNTSFCFLDIRSPGLGDTAMYLCATSRVNRALTLGNTIYFGEGSWLTVV.

The chain uses TRBV6-1 and TRBJ1-6, with D possibly matching TRBD1 (6 bases). CDR1 and CDR2 from the germline V gene are MNHNS and SASEGT. The CDR3 extends over 17 amino acids. The germline V and J ends were trimmed by 4 bases and 3 bases, with 16 bases remaining between them. The CDR3 sequence: CASSGARGLLYNSPLHF. The CDR3 DNA reads as TGTGCCAGCAGTGGCGCTCGGGGGCTTCTCTATAATTCACCCCTCCACTTT.

This clone has only one observation. The chain uses TRBV5-1 and TRBJ2-1; 14 bases agree with TRBD2. This CDR3 contains 16 residues. Germline CDR1 and CDR2: SGHRS and YFSETQ. V was pared by 2 bases and J by 9 bases, with 7 bases of the junction left unmatched. The CDR3 region is CASSLQGLAGAPEQFF. CDR3 nucleotides: TGCGCCAGCAGCTTACAGGGACTAGCGGGAGCCCCTGAGCAGTTCTTC. The full variable domain, completed using reference TRBV5-1 and TRBJ2-1, is KAGVTQTPRYLIKTRGQQVTLSCSPISGHRSVSWYQQTPGQGLQFLFEYFSETQRNKGNFPGRFSGRQFSNSRSEMNVSTLELGDSALYLCASSLQGLAGAPEQFFGPGTRLTVL.

V gene TRBV6-5 combines with J gene TRBJ1-6; 9 nucleotides align to TRBD1. CDR1 MNHEY and CDR2 SVGAGI come from the germline V gene. The length of the CDR3 is 14 residues. V shed 6 bases, J shed 10 bases, and the junction held 7 bases outside the gene matches. CDR3 in DNA: TGTGCCAGCAGCCCCGGGACAGGGTTCTCACCCCTCCACTTT. The encoded protein is CASSPGTGFSPLHF.

The V and J genes are TRBV28 and TRBJ2-1; D possibly matches TRBD1 or TRBD2 (5 bases each). Between the trimmed V and J ends, which lost 5 bases and 3 bases, there was a span of 17 bases. This CDR3 region has 16 residues. CDR1 and CDR2 (germline): MDHEN, SYDVKM. This chain's CDR3 is CASSPGPRGYYNEQFF. For the CDR3, the DNA is TGTGCCAGCAGTCCCGGCCCGAGGGGATACTACAATGAGCAGTTCTTC.

The chain combines TRBV4-3 with TRBJ1-5, with no clear D. Per germline, CDR1 LGHNA and CDR2 YSLEER. Trimming stripped 0 bases from V and 6 bases from J, with 12 bases between. The CDR3 sequence is 15 residues long. CDR3 region: CASSQELYGPQPQHF. CDR3 bases: TGCGCCAGCAGCCAAGAATTATACGGGCCTCAGCCCCAGCATTTT.

The chain is built from TRBV7-9 and TRBJ2-1; D is perhaps TRBD1 (6 bases). Trimming took off 2 bases at V and 2 bases at J, with 13 bases between the two ends. CDR1 SEHNR and CDR2 FQNEAQ come from the germline V gene (reference sequence). The CDR3 loop spans 16 amino acids. The CDR3, as DNA: TGTGCCAGCAGCTTATTTCCGGACAGCCCCTACAATGAGCAGTTCTTC. It yields the protein CASSLFPDSPYNEQFF.

The chain joins TRBV4-1 to TRBJ1-2, with TRBD1 as a possible D gene (5 bases). Deletions cut 2 bases from V and 8 bases from J, with 15 bases between. Germline assignment: CDR1 MGHRA and CDR2 YSYEKL. This CDR3 has 14 residues. CDR3 bases: TGCGCCAGCAGCCAAATCCAGGGTGTCCACGGCTACACCTTC. Its protein product is CASSQIQGVHGYTF.

The chain carries TRBV18 and TRBJ1-2; tentatively, D is TRBD1 (6 bases). The CDR3 extends over 14 amino acids. The ends were cut back, 4 bases at V and 5 bases at J, with 14 bases in the middle. Germline V gene data show CDR1 as KGHSH and CDR2 as LQKENI. CDR3 DNA: TGTGCCAGCTCACTCGCCGCAGGGACATATGGCTACACCTTC. Encoded protein: CASSLAAGTYGYTF.

J is TRBJ1-1 and V is TRBV21-1. TRBV21-1 is a pseudogene locus. The CDR3 spans 15 residues. The chain's CDR3 is CASSKETRPGTEAFF. CDR3 DNA sequence: TGTGCCAGCAGCAAAGAAACCCGGCCCGGGACTGAAGCTTTCTTT.

This rearrangement joins TRBV5-1 to TRBJ2-7, with D possibly TRBD2 on 5 matching bases. V was clipped by 2 bases and J by 2 bases, with 14 bases between them. The length of the CDR3 is 15 residues. Germline V lookup: CDR1 SGHRS, CDR2 YFSETQ. The DNA for the CDR3 is TGCGCCAGCAGCTTACACGGGGATCCCACCTACGAGCAGTACTTC. Its translation is CASSLHGDPTYEQYF. The variable domain in full, completed from reference TRBV5-1 and TRBJ2-7, reads KAGVTQTPRYLIKTRGQQVTLSCSPISGHRSVSWYQQTPGQGLQFLFEYFSETQRNKGNFPGRFSGRQFSNSRSEMNVSTLELGDSALYLCASSLHGDPTYEQYFGPGTRLTVT.

The rearrangement links TRBV14 to TRBJ2-3; D gene ambiguous. Germline CDR1 is SGHDN and CDR2 is FVKESK. V gave up 0 bases and J gave up 4 bases, with 14 bases separating them. The CDR3 has 16 residues. CDR3 DNA: TGTGCCAGCAGCCAAGAGTCGGCCGTTCGCCCAGATACGCAGTATTTT. It is translated as CASSQESAVRPDTQYF.

The chain carries TRBV30 and TRBJ1-2; tentatively, D is TRBD1 (6 bases). V lost 3 bases and J lost 4, with 21 bases in between. This CDR3 comprises 16 residues. Germline V gene data show CDR1 as GTSNPN and CDR2 as SVGIG (reference sequence). This CDR3 reads CAWRNRDTRAGYGYTF. CDR3 nucleotide sequence: TGTGCCTGGAGGAACCGGGACACCAGAGCTGGCTATGGCTACACCTTC.

The chain has TRBV6-5 and TRBJ2-3, with D possibly TRBD2 on 5 matching bases. The V and J ends lost 10 bases and 3 bases respectively, with 14 bases between them. The CDR3 runs 13 residues. The germline CDR1 and CDR2 sequences are MNHEY and SVGAGI. CDR3 bases: TGTGCCACCGCAACTAGGATAACAGATACGCAGTATTTT. Protein: CATATRITDTQYF.

The chain carries TRBV7-9 and TRBJ2-1; TRBD1 matches 10 bases. Per germline, CDR1 SEHNR and CDR2 FQNEAQ (reference sequence). The CDR3 sequence is 16 residues long. V shed 1 base, J shed 7 bases, and the junction held 7 bases outside the gene matches. This CDR3 is CASSLGGQGNLNEQFF. CDR3 nucleotides: TGTGCCAGCAGCTTAGGGGGACAGGGGAACCTAAATGAGCAGTTCTTC.

This chain connects TRBV30 to TRBJ2-7; no clear D gene. V was trimmed by 3 bases and J by 2 bases, leaving 14 bases between them. The CDR3 extends over 14 amino acids. CDR1 and CDR2 (germline): GTSNPN, SVGIG (reference sequence). The CDR3 protein is CAWRNHGGTYEQYF. The CDR3 DNA sequence: TGTGCCTGGAGGAATCACGGCGGAACCTACGAGCAGTACTTC.

The V call is TRBV18, the J call TRBJ2-7, with D unclear. Germline V gene lookup returns CDR1 KGHSH and CDR2 LQKENI. Trimming pared 1 base from V and 1 base from J, leaving 20 bases between. The CDR3 runs to 18 residues. The CDR3 protein is CASSPRLNIRQPSYEQYF. CDR3 nucleotides: TGTGCCAGCTCACCACGTCTAAACATACGACAACCTTCCTACGAGCAGTACTTC. Complete variable domain (other parts from reference TRBV18 and TRBJ2-7): NAGVMQNPRHLVRRRGQEARLRCSPMKGHSHVYWYRQLPEEGLKFMVYLQKENIIDESGMPKERFSAEFPKEGPSILRIQQVVRGDSAAYFCASSPRLNIRQPSYEQYFGPGTRLTVT.

In DNA, the CDR3 is TGTGCCAGCAGCGGACAGCGGACCACCACCTACAATGAGCAGTTCTTC. It is translated as CASSGQRTTTYNEQFF. V usage is TRBV7-9 and J usage is TRBJ2-1; tentative D call: TRBD1 (6 bases). The CDR3 has 16 amino acids. Deletions cut 5 bases from V and 2 bases from J, with 16 bases between. CDR1 and CDR2 (germline): SEHNR, FQNEAQ (reference sequence).

The rearrangement links TRBV28 to TRBJ2-5, with 9 positions matching TRBD1. Looked up from germline, CDR1 is MDHEN and CDR2 is SYDVKM. The CDR3 length is 15 residues. V lost 5 bases to trimming and J lost 5 bases; unmatched junction nucleotides: 9. CDR3 nucleotides: TGTGCCAGCAGTCCGGGGGACAGGGTGATCGAGACCCAGTACTTC. Amino acids: CASSPGDRVIETQYF.

Here the CDR3 reads CASSVRDAYGYTF. The CDR3 DNA is TGCGCCAGCAGCGTCCGGGATGCTTATGGCTACACCTTC. V gene TRBV5-1 combines with J gene TRBJ1-2; D uncertain. In germline, CDR1 is SGHRS, CDR2 YFSETQ. V lost 4 bases and J 5 bases, leaving 12 bases between the germline ends. The CDR3 sequence is 13 residues long. The entire variable domain, with the rest obtained from reference TRBV5-1 and TRBJ1-2, is as follows: KAGVTQTPRYLIKTRGQQVTLSCSPISGHRSVSWYQQTPGQGLQFLFEYFSETQRNKGNFPGRFSGRQFSNSRSEMNVSTLELGDSALYLCASSVRDAYGYTFGSGTRLTVV.

The rearrangement links TRBV2 to TRBJ2-7; 14 bases are a match to TRBD2. The CDR3 loop spans 15 amino acids. CDR1 and CDR2 (germline): SNHLY, FYNNEI. Losses at the gene ends were 4 bases for V and 5 bases for J; bases not matched to a gene: 4. CDR3 amino acids: CASSGLAGGLHEQYF. Here the CDR3 DNA reads TGTGCCAGCAGTGGACTAGCGGGAGGGCTCCACGAGCAGTACTTC.

The chain is built from TRBV2 and TRBJ2-7; unclear D gene. Trimming took 0 bases from V and 0 from J, leaving 12 bases between them. Germline V lookup: CDR1 SNHLY, CDR2 FYNNEI. This CDR3 has 16 residues. This CDR3 reads CASSEALVRSSYEQYF. CDR3 in DNA: TGTGCCAGCAGTGAAGCACTCGTTAGGAGCTCCTACGAGCAGTACTTC.

This clone was recorded a few times. The chain links TRBV6-1 to TRBJ1-3; D ambiguous. The CDR3 contains 13 residues. V was pared by 3 bases and J by 0 bases, with 3 bases between. Germline V gene lookup returns CDR1 MNHNS and CDR2 SASEGT. The CDR3 sequence: CASSESSGNTIYF. CDR3 nucleotides: TGTGCCAGCAGTGAGAGCTCTGGAAACACCATATATTTT.

The chain links TRBV6-1 to TRBJ1-5; D is unresolved. This CDR3 contains 14 residues. Germline assignment: CDR1 MNHNS and CDR2 SASEGT. V was cut by 1 base and J by 7 bases, with 11 bases left in between. CDR3 sequence: CASSEGGWNQPQHF. The CDR3 nucleotides read TGTGCCAGCAGTGAAGGTGGATGGAACCAGCCCCAGCATTTT.

The chain uses TRBV9 and TRBJ2-1; 7 bases fit TRBD2. The CDR3 extends over 13 amino acids. Germline-derived CDR1 and CDR2 are SGDLS and YYNGEE. Trimming at V came to 3 bases and at J to 4 bases, leaving 1 base not matched to a gene. In nucleotides, the CDR3 is TGTGCCAGCAGCGGGCGGGAGTACAATGAGCAGTTCTTC. This gives the protein CASSGREYNEQFF.

The chain couples TRBV25-1 to TRBJ1-1, with no clear D. V was shortened by 1 base and J by 1 base, with 4 bases between the two germline ends. CDR1 and CDR2 from the germline V gene are MGHDK and SYGVNS. This CDR3 has 13 amino acids. The DNA for the CDR3 is TGTGCCAGCAGTGAATCCGGGAACACTGAAGCTTTCTTT. Translated: CASSESGNTEAFF. Full variable domain (rest looked up from reference TRBV25-1 and TRBJ1-1): EADIYQTPRYLVIGTGKKITLECSQTMGHDKMYWYQQDPGMELHLIHYSYGVNSTEKGDLSSESTVSRIRTEHFPLTLESARPSHTSQYLCASSESGNTEAFFGQGTRLTVV.

The DNA for the CDR3 is TGTGCCAGCAGCTTAGACGGGACGAGAGTCTACAATGAGCAGTTCTTC. The encoded protein is CASSLDGTRVYNEQFF. V gene TRBV7-8 combines with J gene TRBJ2-1; D is tentatively TRBD1 or TRBD2 (5 bases each). Germline CDR1 reads SGHVS; CDR2 reads FQNEAQ. V lost 1 base, J lost 3 bases, and 13 bases lay in between. The CDR3 has 16 residues.